Described below is a single TCR beta chain sequence and its context. Its target antigen remains unknown. Per-base quality was not reported, and no clone a single base away is much larger than it. TCRbeta CDR3 regions were amplified from genomic DNA using the immunoSEQ Assay, a bias-controlled multiplex PCR. Per the original workflow: The number of nucleated cells in each sample was estimated by amplification of reference gene primers within the assay. Sequence reads were collapsed and filtered to measure the absolute abundance of every unique TCRbeta CDR3 rearrangement. For each sample, productive Simpson clonality was calculated by taking the square root of Simpson's diversity index across productive rearrangements. Imported from immuneACCESS, the table was reduced by TCRdb to in-frame sequences with V and J called. These copies leave out some clones; in studies compared against another copy, an unresolved V gene accounts for under half, and the cause of the remainder is not known. The V and J calls and clone size are taken from that table; D and trimming were inferred from the DNA. The sample yields approximately 230,000 clones; about 90% were counted once. The ten largest clonotypes hold 1.9% of the sample.

Participants in the prospective study were enrolled through a virtual design, were aged roughly 18 to 100 years, and lived in about two dozen United States geographic areas. Cohort assignment in the prospective study relied on participant-reported clinical history from a screening survey and a study questionnaire. Recovered participants in ImmuneRACE Cohort 3 were defined as having two consecutive negative NP/OP PCR tests, clearance from a healthcare professional, or resolution of symptoms. Mobile phlebotomists in the prospective study collected whole blood, serum and a nasopharyngeal or oropharyngeal swab from every participant. Over an approximately 2-month period, participants in the prospective study had the option of providing additional blood draws and questionnaires. Before DNA extraction, prospective study blood samples were shipped either frozen or at room temperature. The data derive from a study of blood T cell repertoires in COVID-19 (TCRdb year 2020). Concerning the study at large: Samples from collaborators originated in the United States, Italy and Spain and spanned both the acute and convalescent phases of COVID-19. Deeply sampled blood TCRbeta repertoires from subjects exposed to, actively infected with, or recovered from COVID-19 were included in the dataset. A freely available public database, intended as a resource for researchers studying the immune response to SARS-CoV-2, is where the repertoires were released. Where HLA class I and class II types were available, the types were taken from metadata supplied by the sample provider, not from assay-based typing. The material from the prospective study consisted of cDNA or gDNA derived from T cells, B-cell-depleted T cells, or PBMCs. Samples came from the ongoing ImmuneRACE study (first 160 participants) plus 1,254 subjects from 6 global collaborators. The sample metadata nearly always contained a de-identified subject ID, COVID-19 status, age in years and sex. Results and caveats for the whole study, not just this receptor: The amount of clinical and demographic metadata varied by source and participant and was provided uncurated.

Relative to germline, V is 2 bases shorter and J is 3 bases shorter, with 16 bases between their ends. The CDR3 has 16 amino acids, counting the end cysteine and phenylalanine. The DNA shown is the 48-base CDR3, in frame from base 1. The germline V gene encodes CDR1 SEHNR and CDR2 FQNEAQ (reference sequence). Recombination joined TRBV7-9 with TRBJ2-5, with a tentative D gene TRBD1 over 6 matching bases. The origin of this receptor is a woman aged 18-29 years who had recovered from COVID-19. Sequencing input: PBMCs or T cells enriched from blood (not recorded which). CDR3 sequence: CASSLPFSQGKETQYF. The DNA sequence follows: TGTGCCAGCAGCTTACCTTTTTCTCAGGGGAAAGAGACCCAGTACTTC.